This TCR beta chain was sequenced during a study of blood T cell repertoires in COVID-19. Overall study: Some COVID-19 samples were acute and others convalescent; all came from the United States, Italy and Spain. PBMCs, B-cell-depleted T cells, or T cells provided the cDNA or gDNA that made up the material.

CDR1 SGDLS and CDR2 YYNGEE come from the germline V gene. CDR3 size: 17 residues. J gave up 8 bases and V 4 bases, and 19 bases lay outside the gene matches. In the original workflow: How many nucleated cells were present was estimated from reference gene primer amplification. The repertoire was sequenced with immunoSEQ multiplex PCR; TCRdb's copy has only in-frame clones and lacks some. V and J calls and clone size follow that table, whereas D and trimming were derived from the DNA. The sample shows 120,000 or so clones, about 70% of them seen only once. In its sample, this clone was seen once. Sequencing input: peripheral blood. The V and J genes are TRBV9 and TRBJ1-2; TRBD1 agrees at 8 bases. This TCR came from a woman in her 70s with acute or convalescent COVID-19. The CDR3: CASSPRQGRDGRGGYTF. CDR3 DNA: TGTGCCAGCAGCCCTCGACAGGGGAGAGATGGGAGGGGAGGCTACACCTTC. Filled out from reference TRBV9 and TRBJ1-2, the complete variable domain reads DSGVTQTPKHLITATGQRVTLRCSPRSGDLSVYWYQQSLDQGLQFLIQYYNGEERAKGNILERFSAQQFPDLHSELNLSSLELGDSALYFCASSPRQGRDGRGGYTFGSGTRLTVV.